Sequencing of this T cell receptor beta chain was carried out in a study of T cell responses to AZD1222 COVID-19 vaccine. The CDR3 has 14 residues. V lost 1 base, J lost 7 bases, and 12 bases lay in between. From germline, CDR1 is SGHDN and CDR2 FVKESK. Study-level findings and limits: Clonal diversity was possibly underestimated; the donors were predominantly white British and more often female.

In the case of this clone: The antigen is unknown.

The method was immunoSEQ multiplex PCR; TCRdb's version includes in-frame clones alone and lacks a portion of them. The table has roughly 100,000 clones, more than 90% seen once; the top ten hold roughly 1.3%. J is TRBJ2-3 and V is TRBV14; a possible D gene is TRBD2 (6 bases). The TCR sequence derives from an adult in good health. The sequenced sample was peripheral blood, obtained on day 0 of AZD1222 vaccination. The CDR3 region is CASSQVYGSNTQYF. CDR3 DNA: TGTGCCAGCAGCCAAGTTTACGGGAGTAATACGCAGTATTTT.